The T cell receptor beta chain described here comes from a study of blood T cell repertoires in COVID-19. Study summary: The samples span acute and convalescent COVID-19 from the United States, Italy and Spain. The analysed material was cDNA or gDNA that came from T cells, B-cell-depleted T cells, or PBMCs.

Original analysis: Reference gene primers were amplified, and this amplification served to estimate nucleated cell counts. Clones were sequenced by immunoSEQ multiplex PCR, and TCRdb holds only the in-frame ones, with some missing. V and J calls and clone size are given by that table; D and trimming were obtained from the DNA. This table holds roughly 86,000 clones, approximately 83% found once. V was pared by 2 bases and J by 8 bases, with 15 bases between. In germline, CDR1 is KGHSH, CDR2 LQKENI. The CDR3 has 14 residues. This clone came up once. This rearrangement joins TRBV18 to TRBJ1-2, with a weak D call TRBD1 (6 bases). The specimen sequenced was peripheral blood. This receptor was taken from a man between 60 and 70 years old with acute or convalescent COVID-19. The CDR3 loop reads CASSPREQGQGYTF. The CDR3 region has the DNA TGTGCCAGCTCACCAAGGGAACAGGGCCAGGGCTACACCTTC.